These 23 T cell receptor beta chains were all obtained from the same sample, sequenced in a study of technical replicates of blood from a handful of donors. TCRdb's copy holds only in-frame clones and misses some; the assay was immunoSEQ multiplex PCR. The sample records some 80,000 clones, just over 95% being singletons. The sequenced sample was T cells isolated from PBMCs. The receptors were gathered from a human donor in good health.

This sequence joins TRBV18 and TRBJ2-5; weak D call: TRBD1 (5 bases). The CDR3 has 13 amino acids. Germline values: CDR1 KGHSH, CDR2 LQKENI. V was clipped by 4 bases and J by 5 bases, with 11 bases between them. For the CDR3, the DNA is TGTGCCAGCTCACTGCAGGGTGGGGAGACCCAGTACTTC. Translation: CASSLQGGETQYF.

V and J are TRBV10-3 and TRBJ2-7, with a weak D call TRBD2 (5 bases). Germline CDR1 reads ENHRY; CDR2 reads SYGVKD. This CDR3 comprises 16 residues. V was pared by 0 bases and J by 5 bases, with 17 bases between. The CDR3 nucleotides are TGTGCCATCAGTGAGTCGGCGGGCGGGTCCGAACACGAGCAGTACTTC. Its protein product is CAISESAGGSEHEQYF.

In the case of this clone: One end of the junction is discordant with germline, which a read error may explain. The V call is TRBV4-3, the J call TRBJ2-7, with a possible D match to TRBD2 (7 bases). The germline gives CDR1 LGHNA, CDR2 YSLEER. This CDR3 has 15 residues. DNA for the CDR3: TGCGCCAGCAGCTCCAGTCTGGGGCTTGCGCGGGGGCCGCACTTC. Translation gives CASSSSLGLARGPHF.

The chain recombines TRBV23-1 with TRBJ1-4; D not certain. TRBV23-1 is designated an ORF whose function remains uncertain. This CDR3 is built from 15 residues. The V end lost 5 bases, the J end lost 3 bases, and 13 bases lay between the germline ends. The CDR3 region is CASSERRASNEKLFF. The CDR3 DNA is TGCGCCAGCAGTGAGAGGAGGGCTTCTAATGAAAAACTGTTTTTT.

The chain carries TRBV30 and TRBJ2-7; perhaps TRBD1 as D (6 bases). This CDR3 has 14 amino acids. In germline, CDR1 is GTSNPN, CDR2 SVGIG (reference sequence). V was cut by 3 bases and J by 1 base, with 13 bases left in between. Written as DNA, the CDR3 is TGTGCCTGGAGGGGGGCAGGCGGATCCTACGAGCAGTACTTC. This gives the protein CAWRGAGGSYEQYF.

The CDR3 spells CASSLVAGYGYTF. The CDR3 coding sequence is TGTGCCAGCAGCTTGGTAGCTGGCTATGGCTACACCTTC. The rearrangement uses TRBV5-8 and TRBJ1-2; D gene ambiguous. Trimming removed 0 bases from V and 4 bases from J, with 7 bases in between. The CDR3 runs to 13 residues. Per germline, CDR1 SGHTS and CDR2 YDEGEE.

V is TRBV7-9 and J is TRBJ1-5, with TRBD1 as a possible D gene (6 bases). V was clipped by 6 bases and J by 4 bases, with 13 bases between them. The CDR3 runs 14 residues. The germline CDR1 and CDR2 sequences are SEHNR and FQNEAQ (reference sequence). CDR3 in DNA: TGTGCCAGCAGGATGGACAGTGGGAATCAGCCCCAGCATTTT. The encoded protein is CASRMDSGNQPQHF.

This chain connects TRBV5-4 to TRBJ2-2; 9 nucleotides agree with TRBD1. V trimming: 5 bases; J trimming: 3 bases; junction bases outside the gene matches: 5. CDR3 length: 15 residues. From germline, CDR1 is SGHNT and CDR2 YYREEE (reference sequence). The CDR3 DNA follows: TGTGCCAGCAGGCGGACAGGGGAGGACACCGGGGAGCTGTTTTTT. Translation gives CASRRTGEDTGELFF.

The J gene is TRBJ2-7, the V gene TRBV10-3; 8 nucleotides match TRBD2. Germline lookup yields CDR1 ENHRY and CDR2 SYGVKD. This CDR3 spans 15 amino acids. Trimming removed 7 bases from V and 3 bases from J; junction bases left unmatched: 11. This chain's CDR3 is CAIKETSDRFYEQYF. CDR3 sequence (DNA): TGTGCCATCAAGGAGACTAGCGACAGGTTCTACGAGCAGTACTTC.

The rearrangement uses TRBV27 and TRBJ2-7; 7 nucleotides match TRBD2. The J segment lost 6 bases and the V segment lost 0 bases, leaving 8 bases of the junction unmatched. Germline values: CDR1 MNHEY, CDR2 SMNVEV (reference sequence). There are 15 residues in the CDR3. The CDR3 DNA is TGTGCCAGCAGTTTATCGAATGCGGGAGTCTCCGAGCAGTACTTC. Its protein is CASSLSNAGVSEQYF.

This rearrangement joins TRBV7-9 to TRBJ2-7, with unresolved D. Germline CDR1 reads SEHNR; CDR2 reads FQNEAQ (reference sequence). The ends were cut back, 5 bases at V and 6 bases at J, with 8 bases in the middle. The CDR3 covers 11 residues. CDR3 DNA: TGTGCCAGCAGCCTCCGGTTCGAGCAGTACTTC. It is translated as CASSLRFEQYF.

V is TRBV4-2 and J is TRBJ2-7; D is perhaps TRBD2 (5 bases). Trimming took off 5 bases at V and 6 bases at J, with 17 bases between the two ends. The CDR3 is 14 residues long. CDR1 LGHNA and CDR2 YNFKEQ come from the germline V gene. CDR3 nucleotides: TGTGCCAGCAGCGGCGGACGGGATGTAGGCGAGCAGTACTTC. Its translation is CASSGGRDVGEQYF.

The count of this clone is one. The rearrangement joins TRBV9 to TRBJ2-2, with 10 bases fitting TRBD2. V lost 4 bases, J lost 3 bases, and 6 bases stayed unmatched. This CDR3 contains 16 residues. Germline CDR1 SGDLS, CDR2 YYNGEE. Here the CDR3 reads CASSPGLAEYTGELFF. The DNA for the CDR3 is TGTGCCAGCAGCCCCGGACTAGCGGAGTACACCGGGGAGCTGTTTTTT. The entire variable domain, with the rest obtained from reference TRBV9 and TRBJ2-2, is as follows: DSGVTQTPKHLITATGQRVTLRCSPRSGDLSVYWYQQSLDQGLQFLIQYYNGEERAKGNILERFSAQQFPDLHSELNLSSLELGDSALYFCASSPGLAEYTGELFFGEGSRLTVL.

This clone appeared once. V usage is TRBV6-5 and J usage is TRBJ2-7, with D perhaps matching TRBD1 (6 bases). The V gene's germline CDR1 is MNHEY and CDR2 SVGAGI. V dropped 7 bases and J dropped 0 bases, with 16 bases sitting between them. CDR3 length: 15 amino acids. The CDR3 coding sequence is TGTGCCAGCACCACAAGCCGGGACACCTCCTACGAGCAGTACTTC. Its translation: CASTTSRDTSYEQYF.

The chain joins TRBV11-2 to TRBJ1-2; the D gene is possibly TRBD1 (6 bases). V lost 5 bases, J lost 0 bases, and 7 bases lay in between. The CDR3 sequence is 13 residues long. Per the germline V gene, CDR1 is SGHAT and CDR2 is FQNNGV. In DNA form, the CDR3 reads TGTGCCAGCAGCAGGGACACTAACTATGGCTACACCTTC. Protein product: CASSRDTNYGYTF. Filled out from reference TRBV11-2 and TRBJ1-2, the complete variable domain reads EAGVAQSPRYKIIEKRQSVAFWCNPISGHATLYWYQQILGQGPKLLIQFQNNGVVDDSQLPKDRFSAERLKGVDSTLKIQPAKLEDSAVYLCASSRDTNYGYTFGSGTRLTVV.

The chain recombines TRBV5-6 with TRBJ1-5; 7 bases line up with TRBD1. There are 15 residues in the CDR3. Per the germline V gene, CDR1 is SGHDT and CDR2 is YYEEEE. After removal of 1 base from V and 4 bases from J, the junction contained 5 bases not matched to a gene. CDR3 bases: TGTGCCAGCAGCTTGTATGCAGGGGGAAATCAGCCCCAGCATTTT. Amino acid sequence: CASSLYAGGNQPQHF.

This chain connects TRBV9 to TRBJ1-2; 11 nucleotides align to TRBD1. Trimming took 4 bases from V and 8 from J; bases not matched to a gene: 7. Germline V gene data show CDR1 as SGDLS and CDR2 as YYNGEE. The CDR3 is 14 amino acids. In nucleotides, the CDR3 is TGTGCCAGCAGCTCCACGGGACAGGGGGACGGCTACACCTTC. Protein product: CASSSTGQGDGYTF.

The chain has TRBV9 and TRBJ2-7; D gene uncertain. Germline assignment: CDR1 SGDLS and CDR2 YYNGEE. V was trimmed by 0 bases and J by 3 bases, leaving 7 bases between them. The CDR3 consists of 13 residues. Written as DNA, the CDR3 is TGTGCCAGCAGCGTAGCTCCCGGCTACGAGCAGTACTTC. This gives the protein CASSVAPGYEQYF.

The sample holds one count of this clone. J is TRBJ2-1 and V is TRBV5-4, with 7 bases lining up with TRBD2. Looked up from germline, CDR1 is SGHNT and CDR2 is YYREEE (reference sequence). The CDR3 covers 13 residues. V gave up 8 bases and J gave up 3 bases; unmatched junction bases: 5. The DNA of the CDR3 is TGTGCCAGTGGGATAGCGGGCTACAATGAGCAGTTCTTC. Its translation is CASGIAGYNEQFF.

The rearrangement links TRBV29-1 to TRBJ2-4; 12 bases map to TRBD1. Germline values: CDR1 SQVTM, CDR2 ANQGSEA. With V trimmed by 5 bases and J by 2 bases, 7 bases remained unmatched. The CDR3 contains 16 residues. CDR3 amino acids: CSVIEGTGGSKNIQYF. CDR3 in DNA: TGCAGCGTTATTGAGGGGACAGGGGGCTCCAAAAACATTCAGTACTTC.

CDR3 region: CASRLRDRGYNEQFF. CDR3 DNA sequence: TGTGCCAGCAGGCTCCGGGACAGGGGATACAATGAGCAGTTCTTC. The genes are TRBV6-5 and TRBJ2-1; 10 bases are shared with TRBD1. This CDR3 region has 15 residues. J was trimmed by 4 bases and V by 6 bases; bases with no gene match: 6. Germline lookup yields CDR1 MNHEY and CDR2 SVGAGI.

With regard to this clone: Compared with germline, one end of the junction differs, possibly owing to a read error. The V call is TRBV23-1, the J call TRBJ2-7; D is perhaps TRBD2 (6 bases). TRBV23-1 is annotated as an ORF whose role is uncertain. CDR3 length equals 14 residues. DNA of the CDR3: TGCGCCAGCAGTCAATTAGTAGCGGATGGGTTGGGGCACTTC. Translated: CASSQLVADGLGHF.

The chain uses TRBV30 and TRBJ1-4, with TRBD1 identical over 9 bases. Germline lookup yields CDR1 GTSNPN and CDR2 SVGIG (reference sequence). V trimming: 7 bases; J trimming: 0 bases; junction bases outside the gene matches: 9. The CDR3 extends over 16 amino acids. For the CDR3, the DNA is TGTGCCTACTTGGACAGGGGCCCTGCAACTAATGAAAAACTGTTTTTT. The encoded protein is CAYLDRGPATNEKLFF.